The T cell receptor beta chain under discussion was sequenced for a study of blood T cell repertoires in COVID-19 (TCRdb year 2020). About the full investigation: Samples covering the acute and convalescent phases of COVID-19 were provided by collaborators in the United States, Italy and Spain. The material from the prospective study consisted of cDNA or gDNA derived from T cells, B-cell-depleted T cells, or PBMCs. The dataset comprised deeply sampled blood TCRbeta repertoires from subjects exposed to, actively infected with, or recovered from COVID-19. The repertoires were made available in a free public database intended to serve as a resource for research on the immune response to SARS-CoV-2. Samples were obtained from the ongoing ImmuneRACE study (first 160 participants) and from some 1,200 subjects provided by 6 global collaborators. Nearly every sample came with metadata listing a de-identified subject ID, COVID-19 status, age in years and sex. Where available, HLA class I and class II types were obtained from metadata supplied by the sample provider rather than from assay-based typing. Here is what the overall study found, with its caveats: Clinical and demographic metadata were provided uncurated, with the amount varying by source and participant.

This clone was detected a few times. It lacks a known antigen. No quality values exist for individual bases; no much larger clone is one base distant. TCRbeta CDR3 regions were amplified from genomic DNA by means of the immunoSEQ Assay, a bias-controlled multiplex PCR. In the paper's pipeline: The number of nucleated cells in each sample was estimated by amplification of reference gene primers within the assay. To quantify the absolute abundance of each unique TCRbeta CDR3 rearrangement, sequence reads were collapsed and filtered. Productive Simpson clonality was computed per sample as the square root of Simpson's diversity index over productive rearrangements. TCRdb's version of the immuneACCESS table is confined to in-frame rearrangements and falls short of the full clone set. An unresolved V gene accounts for under half of the shortfall where checked; the remainder is of unknown origin. The DNA was the basis for D and trimming; V, J and clone size are from that table. The sample includes about 270,000 clones, with about nine tenths observed a single time. 12% of the sample is in the top ten clones.

One collaborating source in Seattle enrolled patients while the patients were actively infected and followed the patients over time throughout the course of disease. Collaborating institutions collected whole blood in K2EDTA tubes following their own protocols. Collaborator samples were shipped for TCRbeta analysis as frozen whole blood, isolated PBMCs, or DNA extracted from either sample type. For CDR1 and CDR2, the germline V gene (reference sequence) lists SEHNR and FQNEAQ. From its cysteine to its phenylalanine, the CDR3 spans 12 amino acids. CDR3 DNA is the only sequence kept; it has 36 bases, read in frame from the first base. Germline trimming amounts to 1 base on V and 15 bases on J, with 5 as the count of junction bases outside the gene matches.

This receptor chain uses TRBV7-9 and TRBJ1-5, and 8 bases in between align with TRBD1. This clonotype was sampled from a woman younger than 45 with COVID-19, enrolled during active disease. The material sequenced was peripheral blood. CDR3 sequence: CASSLGDRGRHF. The sequence in DNA is TGTGCCAGCAGCTTAGGCGACAGGGGAAGGCATTTT.